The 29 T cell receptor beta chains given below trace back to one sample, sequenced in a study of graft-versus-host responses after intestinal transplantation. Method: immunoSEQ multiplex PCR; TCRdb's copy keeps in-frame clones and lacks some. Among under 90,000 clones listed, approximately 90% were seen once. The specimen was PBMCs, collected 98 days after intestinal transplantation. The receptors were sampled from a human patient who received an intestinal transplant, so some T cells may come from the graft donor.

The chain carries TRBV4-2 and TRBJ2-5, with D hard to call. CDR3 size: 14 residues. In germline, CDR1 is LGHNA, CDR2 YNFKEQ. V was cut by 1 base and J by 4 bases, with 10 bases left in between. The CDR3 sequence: CASSQGVGRETQYF. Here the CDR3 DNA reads TGTGCCAGCAGCCAAGGCGTAGGACGAGAGACCCAGTACTTC.

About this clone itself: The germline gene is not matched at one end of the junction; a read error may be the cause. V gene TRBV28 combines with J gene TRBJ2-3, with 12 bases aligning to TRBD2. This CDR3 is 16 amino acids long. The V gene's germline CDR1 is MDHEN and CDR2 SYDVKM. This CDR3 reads CASWDTSGRLTDAQYF. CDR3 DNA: TGTGCCAGCTGGGACACTAGCGGGAGGTTAACAGATGCGCAGTATTTT.

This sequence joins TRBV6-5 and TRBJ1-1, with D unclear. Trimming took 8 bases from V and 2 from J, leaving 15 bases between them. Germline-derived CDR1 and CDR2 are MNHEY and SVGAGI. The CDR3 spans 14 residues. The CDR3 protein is CASGWRGPNTEAFF. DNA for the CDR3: TGTGCCAGCGGCTGGAGAGGGCCTAACACTGAAGCTTTCTTT.

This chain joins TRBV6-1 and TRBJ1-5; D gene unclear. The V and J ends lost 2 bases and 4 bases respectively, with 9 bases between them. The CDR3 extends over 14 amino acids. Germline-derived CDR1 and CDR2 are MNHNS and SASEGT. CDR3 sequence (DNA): TGTGCCAGCAGTGAATCGTTCGATAATCAGCCCCAGCATTTT. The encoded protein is CASSESFDNQPQHF.

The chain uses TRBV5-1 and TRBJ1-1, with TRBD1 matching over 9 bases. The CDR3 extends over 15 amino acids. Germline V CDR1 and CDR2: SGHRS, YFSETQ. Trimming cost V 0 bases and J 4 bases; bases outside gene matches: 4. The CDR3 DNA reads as TGCGCCAGCAGCTTGGGCGCGACAGGGGGCACTGAAGCTTTCTTT. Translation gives CASSLGATGGTEAFF.

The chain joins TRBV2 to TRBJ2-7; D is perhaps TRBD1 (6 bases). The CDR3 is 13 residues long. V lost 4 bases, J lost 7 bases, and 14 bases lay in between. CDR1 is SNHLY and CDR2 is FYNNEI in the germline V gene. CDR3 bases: TGTGCCAGCAGTGCTTCCCTCACAGGGGAGCAGTACTTC. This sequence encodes CASSASLTGEQYF. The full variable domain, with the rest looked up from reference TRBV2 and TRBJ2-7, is EPEVTQTPSHQVTQMGQEVILRCVPISNHLYFYWYRQILGQKVEFLVSFYNNEISEKSEIFDDQFSVERPDGSNFTLKIRSTKLEDSAMYFCASSASLTGEQYFGPGTRLTVT.

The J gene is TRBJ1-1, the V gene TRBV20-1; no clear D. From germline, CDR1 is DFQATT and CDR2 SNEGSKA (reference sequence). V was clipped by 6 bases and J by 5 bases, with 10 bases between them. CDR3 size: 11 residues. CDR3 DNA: TGCAGTGCCATGGCGGGAACTGAAGCTTTCTTT. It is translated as CSAMAGTEAFF.

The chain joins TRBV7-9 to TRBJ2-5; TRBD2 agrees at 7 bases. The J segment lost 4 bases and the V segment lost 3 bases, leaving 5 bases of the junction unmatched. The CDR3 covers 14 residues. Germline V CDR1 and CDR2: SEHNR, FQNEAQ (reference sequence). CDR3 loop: CASSLGREGETQYF. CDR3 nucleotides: TGTGCCAGCAGCTTGGGCAGGGAGGGAGAGACCCAGTACTTC. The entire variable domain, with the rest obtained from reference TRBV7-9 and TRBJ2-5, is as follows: DTGVSQNPRHKITKRGQNVTFRCDPISEHNRLYWYRQTLGQGPEFLTYFQNEAQLEKSRLLSDRFSAERPKGSFSTLEIQRTEQGDSAMYLCASSLGREGETQYFGPGTRLLVL.

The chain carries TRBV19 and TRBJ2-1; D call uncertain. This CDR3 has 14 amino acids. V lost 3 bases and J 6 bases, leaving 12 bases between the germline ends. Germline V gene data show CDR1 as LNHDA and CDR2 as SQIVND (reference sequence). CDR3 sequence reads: CASSMETTFNEQFF. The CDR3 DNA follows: TGTGCCAGTAGTATGGAGACGACCTTCAATGAGCAGTTCTTC.

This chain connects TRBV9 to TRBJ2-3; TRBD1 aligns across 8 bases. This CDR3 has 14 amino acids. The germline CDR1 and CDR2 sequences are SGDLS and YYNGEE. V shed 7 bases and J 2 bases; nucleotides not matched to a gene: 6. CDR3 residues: CASGQGWDTDTQYF. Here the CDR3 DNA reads TGTGCCAGCGGACAGGGTTGGGACACAGATACGCAGTATTTT.

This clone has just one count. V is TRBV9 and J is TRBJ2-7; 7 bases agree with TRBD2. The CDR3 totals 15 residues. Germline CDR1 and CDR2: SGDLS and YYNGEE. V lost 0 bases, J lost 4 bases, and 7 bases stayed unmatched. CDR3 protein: CASSVEGREGYEQYF. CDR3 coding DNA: TGTGCCAGCAGCGTAGAGGGAAGGGAGGGGTACGAGCAGTACTTC.

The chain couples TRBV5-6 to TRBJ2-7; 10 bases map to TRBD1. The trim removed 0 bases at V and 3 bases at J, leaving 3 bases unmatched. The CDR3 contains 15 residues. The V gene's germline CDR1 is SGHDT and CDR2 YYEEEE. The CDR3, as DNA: TGTGCCAGCAGCTTGGTGGGACAGGGGCTCTACGAGCAGTACTTC. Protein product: CASSLVGQGLYEQYF. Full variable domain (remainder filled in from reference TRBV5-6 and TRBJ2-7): DAGVTQSPTHLIKTRGQQVTLRCSPKSGHDTVSWYQQALGQGPQFIFQYYEEEERQRGNFPDRFSGHQFPNYSSELNVNALLLGDSALYLCASSLVGQGLYEQYFGPGTRLTVT.

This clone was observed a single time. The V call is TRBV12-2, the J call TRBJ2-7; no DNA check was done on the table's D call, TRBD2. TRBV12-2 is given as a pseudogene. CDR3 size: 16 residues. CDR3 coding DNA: TGTGCAAGTCGCTTAGTTACCCATCCGAGCTCCTACGAGCAGTACTTC. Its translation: CASRLVTHPSSYEQYF.

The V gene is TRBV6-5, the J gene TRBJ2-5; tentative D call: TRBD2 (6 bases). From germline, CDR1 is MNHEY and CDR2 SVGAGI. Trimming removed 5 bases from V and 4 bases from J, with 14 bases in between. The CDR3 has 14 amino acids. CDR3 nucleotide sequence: TGTGCCAGCAGTCACCCGGGGCGGGGAGAGACCCAGTACTTC. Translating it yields CASSHPGRGETQYF.

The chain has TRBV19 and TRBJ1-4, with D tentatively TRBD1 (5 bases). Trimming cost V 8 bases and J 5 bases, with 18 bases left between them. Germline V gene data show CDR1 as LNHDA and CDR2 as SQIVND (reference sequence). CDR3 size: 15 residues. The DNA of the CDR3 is TGTGCCAGTGCCCTGCCGGGACGGCCGAATGAAAAACTGTTTTTT. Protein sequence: CASALPGRPNEKLFF.

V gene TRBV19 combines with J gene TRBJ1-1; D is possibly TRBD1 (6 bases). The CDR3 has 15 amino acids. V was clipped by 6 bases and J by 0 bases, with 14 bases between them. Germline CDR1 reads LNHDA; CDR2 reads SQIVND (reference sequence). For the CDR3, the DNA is TGTGCCAGTAGATACACAGGGAGGATGAACACTGAAGCTTTCTTT. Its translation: CASRYTGRMNTEAFF.

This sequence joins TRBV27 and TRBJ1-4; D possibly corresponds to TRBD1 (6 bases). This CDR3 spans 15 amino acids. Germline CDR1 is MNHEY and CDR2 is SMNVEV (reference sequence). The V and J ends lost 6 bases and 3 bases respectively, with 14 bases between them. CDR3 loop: CASRSRGSPNEKLFF. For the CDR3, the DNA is TGTGCCAGCAGGTCGAGGGGGTCTCCTAATGAAAAACTGTTTTTT.

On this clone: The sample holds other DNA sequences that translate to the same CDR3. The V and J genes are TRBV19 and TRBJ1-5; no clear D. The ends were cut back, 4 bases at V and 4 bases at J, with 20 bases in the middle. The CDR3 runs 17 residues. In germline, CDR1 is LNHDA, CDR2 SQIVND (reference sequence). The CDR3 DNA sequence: TGTGCCAGTAGTACCGGCGGCTGGCTCAATAGTAATCAGCCCCAGCATTTT. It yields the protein CASSTGGWLNSNQPQHF.

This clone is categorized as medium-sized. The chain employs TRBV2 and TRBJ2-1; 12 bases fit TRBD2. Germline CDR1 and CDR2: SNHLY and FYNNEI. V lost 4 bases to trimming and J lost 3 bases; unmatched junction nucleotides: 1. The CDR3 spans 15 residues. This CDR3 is CASSAGLAGYNEQFF. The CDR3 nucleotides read TGTGCCAGCAGTGCGGGACTAGCGGGCTACAATGAGCAGTTCTTC.

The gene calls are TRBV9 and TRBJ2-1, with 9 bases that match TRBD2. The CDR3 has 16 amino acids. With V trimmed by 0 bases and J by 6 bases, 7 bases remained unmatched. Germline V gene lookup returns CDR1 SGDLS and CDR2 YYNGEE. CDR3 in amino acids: CASSVASGGRGNEQFF. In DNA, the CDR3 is TGTGCCAGCAGCGTAGCAAGCGGGGGGAGGGGCAATGAGCAGTTCTTC.

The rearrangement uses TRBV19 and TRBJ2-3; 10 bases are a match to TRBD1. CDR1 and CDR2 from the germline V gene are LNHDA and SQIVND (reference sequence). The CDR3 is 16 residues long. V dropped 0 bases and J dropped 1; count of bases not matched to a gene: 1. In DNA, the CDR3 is TGTGCCAGTAGTATAGAAGGGACAGGGGGCACAGATACGCAGTATTTT. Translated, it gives CASSIEGTGGTDTQYF.

The DNA of the CDR3 is TGTGCCAGCAGTACTAGGACAGGGCTGGGGACTGAAGCTTTCTTT. It specifies CASSTRTGLGTEAFF. The rearrangement links TRBV6-5 to TRBJ1-1; TRBD1 matches 8 bases. Germline CDR1 and CDR2: MNHEY and SVGAGI. The J segment lost 5 bases and the V segment lost 5 bases, leaving 10 bases of the junction unmatched. The CDR3 totals 15 residues.

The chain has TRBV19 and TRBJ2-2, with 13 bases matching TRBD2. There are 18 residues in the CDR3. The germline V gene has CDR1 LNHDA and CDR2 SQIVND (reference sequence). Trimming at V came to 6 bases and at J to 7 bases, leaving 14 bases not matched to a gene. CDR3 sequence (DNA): TGTGCCAGTAGCCTTTGGACTAGCGGGAGTTCCGTCCGCGGGGAGCTGTTTTTT. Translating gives CASSLWTSGSSVRGELFF.

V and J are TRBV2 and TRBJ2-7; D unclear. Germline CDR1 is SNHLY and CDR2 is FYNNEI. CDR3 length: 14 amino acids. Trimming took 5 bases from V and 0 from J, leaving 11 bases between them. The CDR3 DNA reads TGTGCCAGCAGTCAACTGACGGGCTCCTACGAGCAGTACTTC. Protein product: CASSQLTGSYEQYF.

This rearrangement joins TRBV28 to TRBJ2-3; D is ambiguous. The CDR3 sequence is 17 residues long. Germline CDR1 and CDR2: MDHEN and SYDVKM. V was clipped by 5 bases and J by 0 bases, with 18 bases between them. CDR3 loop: CASSPSPRLTSTDTQYF. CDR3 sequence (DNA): TGTGCCAGCAGTCCATCCCCCCGACTGACTAGCACAGATACGCAGTATTTT.

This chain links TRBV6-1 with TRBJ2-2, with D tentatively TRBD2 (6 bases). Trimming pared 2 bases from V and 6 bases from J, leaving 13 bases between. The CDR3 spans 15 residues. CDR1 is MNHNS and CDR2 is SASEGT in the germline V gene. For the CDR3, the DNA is TGTGCCAGCAGTGAAACGGCAGGGAGGTCCGGGGAGCTGTTTTTT. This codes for CASSETAGRSGELFF.

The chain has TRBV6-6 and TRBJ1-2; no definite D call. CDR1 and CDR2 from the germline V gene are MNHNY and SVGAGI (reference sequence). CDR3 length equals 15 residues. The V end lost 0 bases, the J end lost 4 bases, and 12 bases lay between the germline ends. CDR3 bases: TGTGCCAGCAGTTACTCTGGGCAGGCGGGCTATGGCTACACCTTC. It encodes CASSYSGQAGYGYTF.

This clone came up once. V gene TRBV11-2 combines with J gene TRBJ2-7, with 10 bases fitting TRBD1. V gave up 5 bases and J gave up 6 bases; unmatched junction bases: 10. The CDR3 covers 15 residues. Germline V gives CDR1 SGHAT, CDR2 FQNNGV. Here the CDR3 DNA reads TGTGCCAGCAGCCTAAGGTCGGGACAGGGGCCCGAGCAGTACTTC. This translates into CASSLRSGQGPEQYF. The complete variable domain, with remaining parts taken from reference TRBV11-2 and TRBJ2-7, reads EAGVAQSPRYKIIEKRQSVAFWCNPISGHATLYWYQQILGQGPKLLIQFQNNGVVDDSQLPKDRFSAERLKGVDSTLKIQPAKLEDSAVYLCASSLRSGQGPEQYFGPGTRLTVT.

The CDR3 region is CASSVGPGGSYNEQFF. As DNA, the CDR3 is TGTGCCAGCAGCGTAGGCCCCGGAGGCTCCTACAATGAGCAGTTCTTC. The chain joins TRBV9 to TRBJ2-1, with TRBD2 as a possible D gene (5 bases). CDR1 and CDR2 (germline): SGDLS, YYNGEE. The CDR3 has 16 residues. The V end lost 0 bases, the J end lost 0 bases, and 10 bases lay between the germline ends.